The rows below give T cell receptor beta chains drawn from one sample of a study of blood T cells in healthy people across ages. In TCRdb, the 5' RACE reads were re-called with MiXCR into one record per CDR3 protein. Here the sample spans over 950,000 distinct CDR3 sequences, about two fifths being singletons. Sequencing was performed on blood. These receptors all come from a man between 18 and 29 years old in good health. Both conserved end residues are part of each CDR3. The D gene is left open where the match is weak. The size of a clone is reported for some rows only, either as once, few or many, or as a class for expanded clones.

CSASEGATNEKLFF TGCAGTGCTAGCGAGGGGGCAACTAATGAAAAACTGTTTTTT TRBJ1-4 - TRBV20-1 -
CASSVAGGRNTGELFF TGTGCCAGCAGCGTAGCGGGGGGTAGGAACACCGGGGAGCTGTTTTTT TRBJ2-2 - TRBV9 TRBD2
CASSLAEADTQYF TGTGCCAGCAGCTTAGCGGAGGCAGATACGCAGTATTTT TRBJ2-3 many TRBV7-2 -
CSGGATANTGELFF TGCAGCGGTGGAGCTACCGCGAACACCGGGGAGCTGTTTTTT TRBJ2-2 - TRBV29-1 -
CASSLSPKSPRQARPYNEQFF TGTGCCAGCAGCTTAAGTCCAAAAAGTCCTAGACAGGCGAGGCCCTACAATGAGCAGTTCTTC TRBJ2-1 - TRBV11-2 -
CSASLAANYGYTF TGCAGTGCTAGTCTCGCAGCCAATTATGGCTACACCTTC TRBJ1-2 few TRBV20-1 -
CAISESQDYTF TGTGCCATCAGTGAGTCGCAGGACTACACCTTC TRBJ1-2 few TRBV10-3 -
CASSPEGWKPQHF TGTGCCAGCAGCCCGGAGGGCTGGAAGCCCCAGCATTTT TRBJ1-5 many TRBV7-9 -
CASSYSGQPATNEKLFF TGTGCCAGCAGTTACTCGGGGCAGCCAGCAACTAATGAAAAACTGTTTTTT TRBJ1-4 few TRBV6-6 -
CASSQKASAYEQYF TGTGCCAGCAGCCAGAAGGCCTCGGCCTACGAGCAGTACTTC TRBJ2-7 - TRBV3-1 -
CASSQKGWLADTDTQYF TGCGCCAGCAGCCAGAAGGGTTGGCTAGCGGACACAGATACGCAGTATTTT TRBJ2-3 - TRBV4-1 TRBD2
CAISDPTDRERFSGANVLTF TGTGCCATCAGTGATCCGACGGACAGGGAGAGGTTCTCTGGGGCCAACGTCCTGACTTTC TRBJ2-6 - TRBV10-3 TRBD1
CASSEIRRANGYTF TGTGCCAGCAGTGAAATCCGCAGGGCGAACGGCTACACCTTC TRBJ1-2 - TRBV2 -
CASSQVRGLGAHTQYF TGTGCCAGCAGCCAAGTCCGGGGGCTAGGGGCCCATACGCAGTATTTT TRBJ2-3 - TRBV3-1 -
CASSYPGGATNEKLFF TGTGCCAGCAGTTACCCGGGAGGGGCGACTAATGAAAAACTGTTTTTT TRBJ1-4 - TRBV28 -
CASSVVDQETQFF TGTGCCAGCAGCGTAGTTGACCAAGAGACCCAGTTCTTC TRBJ2-1 - TRBV9 -
CASSLGWRAEAFF TGTGCCAGCAGTTTAGGGTGGCGAGCTGAAGCTTTCTTT TRBJ1-1 - TRBV12-3/TRBV12-4 -
CASSWRGTGNTEAFF TGCGCCAGCAGCTGGCGGGGGACGGGAAACACTGAAGCTTTCTTT TRBJ1-1 - TRBV5-1 -
CASSLESTGEGDGYTF TGTGCCAGCAGCTTAGAGAGTACGGGGGAGGGTGATGGCTACACCTTC TRBJ1-2 - TRBV7-2 -
CSATDRGPSNVQETQYF TGCAGTGCTACGGACAGGGGGCCCTCTAATGTCCAAGAGACCCAGTACTTC TRBJ2-5 - TRBV20-1 TRBD1
CASSLYSPAGGDTGELFF TGCGCCAGCAGCTTGTACTCCCCAGCGGGGGGTGACACCGGGGAGCTGTTTTTT TRBJ2-2 - TRBV5-1 TRBD2
CASSQVDMGFTGTGELFF TGCGCCAGCAGCCAAGTAGACATGGGATTTACGGGCACCGGGGAGCTGTTTTTT TRBJ2-2 many TRBV4-1 -
CSARAPETGYGYTF TGCAGTGCTAGAGCTCCGGAGACGGGGTATGGCTACACCTTC TRBJ1-2 - TRBV20-1 -
CASSLDLGFGAYNEQFF TGTGCCAGCAGCTTAGATCTTGGGTTTGGGGCCTACAATGAGCAGTTCTTC TRBJ2-1 - TRBV11-3 -
CASSQGGPGSEKLFF TGTGCCAGCAGCCAAGGAGGGCCGGGTAGCGAAAAACTGTTTTTT TRBJ1-4 - TRBV14 -